The next 28 T cell receptor beta chains were all read from a single sample in a study of blood T cell repertoires in COVID-19. Sequencing was performed with immunoSEQ multiplex PCR; in TCRdb, only in-frame clones are kept and a portion is missing. The sample has more than 250,000 clones, about 92% seen once. The specimen was PBMCs or T cells enriched from blood (not recorded which). Source of these receptors: a woman in her 30s who had recovered from COVID-19.

The V gene is TRBV4-1, the J gene TRBJ1-2; the D gene is possibly TRBD1 (6 bases). The CDR3 extends over 16 amino acids. Germline V gene lookup returns CDR1 MGHRA and CDR2 YSYEKL. V was cut by 0 bases and J by 3 bases, with 14 bases left in between. CDR3 nucleotides: TGCGCCAGCAGCCAAGAAGGGGACATAGCCCACTATGGCTACACCTTC. It specifies CASSQEGDIAHYGYTF.

The chain couples TRBV29-1 to TRBJ1-2; D is unresolved. CDR1 is SQVTM and CDR2 is ANQGSEA in the germline V gene. The CDR3 length is 12 residues. Trimming stripped 6 bases from V and 0 bases from J, with 8 bases between. CDR3 loop: CSVRQANYGYTF. CDR3 nucleotides: TGCAGCGTCCGTCAGGCTAACTATGGCTACACCTTC.

The chain couples TRBV29-1 to TRBJ2-7; 7 bases line up with TRBD2. CDR3 length: 13 residues. Germline CDR1 and CDR2: SQVTM and ANQGSEA. Unmatched junction bases numbered 8, after V lost 6 bases and J lost 3 bases. CDR3 residues: CSVSSGGDYEQYF. For the CDR3, the DNA is TGCAGCGTCTCGTCGGGGGGTGACTACGAGCAGTACTTC.

The V and J genes are TRBV28 and TRBJ2-2, with D hard to call. The CDR3 sequence is 14 residues long. Trimming removed 3 bases from V and 7 bases from J, with 12 bases in between. CDR1 is MDHEN and CDR2 is SYDVKM in the germline V gene. CDR3 protein: CASSLTTVVGELFF. The CDR3 bases are TGTGCCAGCAGTTTGACAACAGTTGTCGGGGAGCTGTTTTTT.

CDR3 sequence: CASSPGVRQPQHF. The CDR3, as DNA: TGTGCCAGTAGCCCCGGAGTTCGTCAGCCCCAGCATTTT. This chain connects TRBV19 to TRBJ1-5; D gene uncertain. The CDR3 contains 13 residues. Trimming cost V 6 bases and J 6 bases, with 12 bases left between them. Germline V lookup: CDR1 LNHDA, CDR2 SQIVND (reference sequence).

The CDR3 is CASSSGQGVETQYF. The CDR3 DNA follows: TGTGCCAGCAGTTCGGGACAGGGGGTGGAGACCCAGTACTTC. This sequence joins TRBV28 and TRBJ2-5; TRBD1 aligns across 11 bases. Unmatched junction bases numbered 3, after V lost 4 bases and J lost 5 bases. Germline V gives CDR1 MDHEN, CDR2 SYDVKM. The CDR3 contains 14 residues.

The chain has TRBV18 and TRBJ2-5; D call uncertain. V was pared by 0 bases and J by 1 base, with 6 bases between. The CDR3 has 14 residues. Germline V lookup: CDR1 KGHSH, CDR2 LQKENI. This CDR3 reads CASSPPNSQETQYF. The CDR3 DNA follows: TGTGCCAGCTCACCACCTAACAGCCAAGAGACCCAGTACTTC.

The CDR3 DNA sequence: TGTGCCAGCAGTTACTCGGGGACTAGCTCTGAGACCCAGTACTTC. Its translation is CASSYSGTSSETQYF. The chain joins TRBV6-5 to TRBJ2-5; 9 bases are shared with TRBD2. The CDR3 loop spans 15 amino acids. The germline CDR1 and CDR2 sequences are MNHEY and SVGAGI. The junction had 4 bases not matched to a gene; V was cut back by 0 bases and J by 5 bases.

The V gene is TRBV7-9, the J gene TRBJ1-1; D gene uncertain. This CDR3 region has 15 residues. CDR1 and CDR2 from the germline V gene are SEHNR and FQNEAQ (reference sequence). Trimming took off 5 bases at V and 5 bases at J, with 18 bases between the two ends. The CDR3 protein is CASSPHRDVGTEAFF. In nucleotides, the CDR3 is TGTGCCAGCAGCCCCCATCGGGATGTAGGAACTGAAGCTTTCTTT. Full variable domain (remainder filled in from reference TRBV7-9 and TRBJ1-1): DTGVSQNPRHKITKRGQNVTFRCDPISEHNRLYWYRQTLGQGPEFLTYFQNEAQLEKSRLLSDRFSAERPKGSFSTLEIQRTEQGDSAMYLCASSPHRDVGTEAFFGQGTRLTVV.

The V and J genes are TRBV7-8 and TRBJ1-5; 9 nucleotides line up with TRBD1. The CDR3 is 15 residues long. V lost 5 bases and J lost 7; bases outside the gene matches: 9. CDR1 is SGHVS and CDR2 is FQNEAQ in the germline V gene. The CDR3 region has the DNA TGTGCCAGCAGCACAGGGGCGACAGGGGGACAGCCCCAGCATTTT. Its protein product is CASSTGATGGQPQHF.

In its sample, this clone was seen once. The chain recombines TRBV27 with TRBJ2-6, with a weak D call TRBD1 (5 bases). The ends were cut back, 7 bases at V and 1 base at J, with 11 bases in the middle. CDR1 MNHEY and CDR2 SMNVEV come from the germline V gene (reference sequence). The CDR3 extends over 15 amino acids. As DNA, the CDR3 is TGTGCCAGCACCGATCAGGGATCTGGGGCCAACGTCCTGACTTTC. Its protein is CASTDQGSGANVLTF.

This chain connects TRBV28 to TRBJ1-5; 7 nucleotides align to TRBD1. Germline CDR1 MDHEN, CDR2 SYDVKM. The CDR3 covers 15 residues. Trimming cost V 5 bases and J 3 bases; bases outside gene matches: 7. CDR3 bases: TGTGCCAGCAGTGCCGCCGACAGGGTCAATCAGCCCCAGCATTTT. Its translation is CASSAADRVNQPQHF.

The J gene is TRBJ2-3, the V gene TRBV5-1, with 7 bases that match TRBD1. The germline gives CDR1 SGHRS, CDR2 YFSETQ. V lost 3 bases and J lost 4; bases outside the gene matches: 8. The CDR3 loop spans 15 amino acids. The CDR3, as DNA: TGCGCCAGCAGCTACGGGACAGCGTACTCAGATACGCAGTATTTT. Translation: CASSYGTAYSDTQYF.

The rearrangement uses TRBV3-1 (or the pseudogene TRBV3-2) and TRBJ2-3; TRBD2 is a possible D gene (6 bases). V lost 0 bases and J lost 8, with 27 bases in between. This CDR3 has 19 residues. Germline V gene sequence: CDR1 LGHDT, CDR2 YNNKEL (reference sequence). In DNA, the CDR3 is TGTGCCAGCAGCCAAGAGGGGACTTACGCCCCGTCCTATACATTTACGCAGTATTTT. Translating it yields CASSQEGTYAPSYTFTQYF.

V usage is TRBV4-3 and J usage is TRBJ2-5, with D possibly matching TRBD2 (6 bases). The CDR3 covers 16 residues. The V end lost 0 bases, the J end lost 5 bases, and 16 bases lay between the germline ends. Per the germline V gene, CDR1 is LGHNA and CDR2 is YSLEER. The CDR3 nucleotides are TGCGCCAGCAGCCAAGATTCCGGGACTGGCGGGGAGACCCAGTACTTC. This sequence encodes CASSQDSGTGGETQYF.

DNA of the CDR3: TGTGCCAGCAGTACGAGGGTTGGGGTTCAAGGCTACACCTTC. This translates into CASSTRVGVQGYTF. The genes are TRBV3-1 (or the pseudogene TRBV3-2) and TRBJ1-2; no clear D gene. V lost 6 bases and J lost 8, with 19 bases in between. The CDR3 has 14 residues. Per the germline V gene, CDR1 is LGHDT and CDR2 is YNNKEL (reference sequence).

The V gene is TRBV30, the J gene TRBJ1-2; 7 bases are shared with TRBD1. V shed 2 bases, J shed 2 bases, and the junction held 2 bases outside the gene matches. Germline V CDR1 and CDR2: GTSNPN, SVGIG (reference sequence). The CDR3 has 13 residues. The CDR3 nucleotides read TGTGCCTGGAGTAAACAGGGGAACTATGGCTACACCTTC. Translating it yields CAWSKQGNYGYTF.

The CDR3 sequence: CASSQGSSGANVLTF. CDR3 in DNA: TGCGCCAGCAGCCAAGGGAGCTCTGGGGCCAACGTCCTGACTTTC. The chain employs TRBV4-1 and TRBJ2-6; D call uncertain. The CDR3 spans 15 residues. Germline-derived CDR1 and CDR2 are MGHRA and YSYEKL. The V end lost 1 base, the J end lost 0 bases, and 4 bases lay between the germline ends.

The chain combines TRBV12-3 or TRBV12-4 with TRBJ2-3; 9 bases line up with TRBD2. The junction had 1 base not matched to a gene; V was cut back by 8 bases and J by 4 bases. This CDR3 comprises 12 residues. CDR3 sequence reads: CASAGGADTQYF. CDR3 nucleotides: TGTGCCAGCGCGGGGGGGGCAGATACGCAGTATTTT.

J is TRBJ1-2 and V is TRBV2; no clear D gene. Per the germline V gene, CDR1 is SNHLY and CDR2 is FYNNEI. The V gene lost 2 bases and the J gene lost 4 bases, with 8 bases spanning the gap. The CDR3 runs 13 residues. CDR3 nucleotide sequence: TGTGCCAGCAGTGAATTATCCTCCTATGGCTACACCTTC. Translating it yields CASSELSSYGYTF.

This chain connects TRBV14 to TRBJ2-1; no firm D call. Germline CDR1 SGHDN, CDR2 FVKESK. The length of the CDR3 is 17 residues. The germline V and J ends were trimmed by 4 bases and 2 bases, with 18 bases remaining between them. CDR3 sequence reads: CASSRFVGSRPYNEQFF. DNA of the CDR3: TGTGCCAGCAGCCGTTTCGTTGGCTCCAGGCCCTACAATGAGCAGTTCTTC.

The chain joins TRBV5-1 to TRBJ2-4; 8 bases map to TRBD1. Germline V gene sequence: CDR1 SGHRS, CDR2 YFSETQ. The junction had 9 bases not matched to a gene; V was cut back by 4 bases and J by 0 bases. The CDR3 is made up of 17 amino acids. In DNA, the CDR3 is TGCGCCAGCAGCACCGGACAGGGCGATATAGCCAAAAACATTCAGTACTTC. Protein: CASSTGQGDIAKNIQYF.

The rearrangement joins TRBV5-1 to TRBJ2-7; no firm D call. V was cut by 3 bases and J by 0 bases, with 7 bases left in between. The CDR3 contains 13 residues. The germline V gene has CDR1 SGHRS and CDR2 YFSETQ. CDR3 in amino acids: CASSSTNSYEQYF. The CDR3 nucleotides read TGCGCCAGCAGCTCGACAAACTCCTACGAGCAGTACTTC.

This clone was recorded once. The rearrangement joins TRBV5-6 to TRBJ2-7; 8 bases are a match to TRBD1. J was trimmed by 6 bases and V by 2 bases; bases with no gene match: 10. CDR1 and CDR2 (germline): SGHDT, YYEEEE. This CDR3 has 15 residues. CDR3 DNA sequence: TGTGCCAGCAGCTTCCCCGACAGGGGATCAGGCGAGCAGTACTTC. Translated, it gives CASSFPDRGSGEQYF. Full variable domain (remainder filled in from reference TRBV5-6 and TRBJ2-7): DAGVTQSPTHLIKTRGQQVTLRCSPKSGHDTVSWYQQALGQGPQFIFQYYEEEERQRGNFPDRFSGHQFPNYSSELNVNALLLGDSALYLCASSFPDRGSGEQYFGPGTRLTVT.

This sequence joins TRBV28 and TRBJ2-5, with TRBD2 matching over 11 bases. V was pared by 2 bases and J by 4 bases, with 3 bases of the junction left unmatched. The CDR3 spans 15 residues. Per germline, CDR1 MDHEN and CDR2 SYDVKM. The CDR3 spells CASSLLAGGPETQYF. CDR3 nucleotide sequence: TGTGCCAGCAGTTTACTAGCGGGGGGCCCAGAGACCCAGTACTTC.

J is TRBJ2-7 and V is TRBV28; TRBD2 aligns across 9 bases. The CDR3 has 16 residues. V was pared by 4 bases and J by 4 bases, with 11 bases of the junction left unmatched. CDR1 is MDHEN and CDR2 is SYDVKM in the germline V gene. CDR3 sequence: CASSSPASGTRYEQYF. The CDR3 DNA sequence: TGTGCCAGCAGTTCCCCTGCTAGCGGGACCCGTTACGAGCAGTACTTC.

The CDR3 here is CASRRQPLAQRDEQFF. The DNA of the CDR3 is TGTGCCAGTAGAAGACAACCGCTAGCTCAAAGGGATGAGCAGTTCTTC. The genes are TRBV19 and TRBJ2-1; D possibly corresponds to TRBD2 (5 bases). CDR1 is LNHDA and CDR2 is SQIVND in the germline V gene (reference sequence). This CDR3 is 16 amino acids long. The germline V and J ends were trimmed by 6 bases and 8 bases, with 23 bases remaining between them.

The chain couples TRBV28 to TRBJ2-3, with D possibly matching TRBD2 (6 bases). The CDR3 has 14 amino acids. Trimming shortened V by 5 bases and J by 4 bases, and 13 bases separated the two germline ends. Germline loops: CDR1 MDHEN, CDR2 SYDVKM. The CDR3 region has the DNA TGTGCCAGCAGTCCCCTGGACTATTCAGATACGCAGTATTTT. Protein sequence: CASSPLDYSDTQYF.